The next 8 T cell receptor beta chains were all read from a single sample in a study of cytomegalovirus exposure and HLA in healthy donors. Researchers ran the PCR with 60 Vbeta and 13 Jbeta primers. Here immunoSEQ multiplex PCR was the method, and the copy in TCRdb shows in-frame clones only, minus some. The profile shows about 170,000 clones, 60% to 85% of them singletons. Sequenced material: PBMCs. These receptors all come from a woman aged 45-59 years in good health and CMV-seropositive.

This clone was detected only a few times. This chain connects TRBV2 to TRBJ1-1, with D possibly matching TRBD1 (6 bases). Germline-derived CDR1 and CDR2 are SNHLY and FYNNEI. V was trimmed by 6 bases and J by 5 bases, leaving 10 bases between them. The CDR3 extends over 12 amino acids. The DNA for the CDR3 is TGTGCCAGCAGCAAACAGGGAACTGAAGCTTTCTTT. Translating gives CASSKQGTEAFF.

The CDR3 protein is CSVGTGDEAFF. The CDR3, as DNA: TGCAGCGTGGGGACAGGGGATGAAGCTTTCTTT. The genes are TRBV29-1 and TRBJ1-1; 10 nucleotides line up with TRBD1. In germline, CDR1 is SQVTM, CDR2 ANQGSEA. This CDR3 is built from 11 residues. Germline trimming cut 6 bases from V and 7 bases from J; bases unmatched to any gene: 2.

This clone showed up just a few times. The chain carries TRBV18 and TRBJ1-3; TRBD1 might be the D (6 bases). From germline, CDR1 is KGHSH and CDR2 LQKENI. The CDR3 is 14 residues long. V was clipped by 2 bases and J by 7 bases, with 12 bases between them. This CDR3 is CASSPAGAQNTIYF. The CDR3 DNA follows: TGTGCCAGCTCACCAGCAGGGGCCCAGAACACCATATATTTT. Combining the CDR3 with reference TRBV18 and TRBJ1-3 gives the whole variable domain NAGVMQNPRHLVRRRGQEARLRCSPMKGHSHVYWYRQLPEEGLKFMVYLQKENIIDESGMPKERFSAEFPKEGPSILRIQQVVRGDSAAYFCASSPAGAQNTIYFGEGSWLTVV.

The V gene is TRBV30, the J gene TRBJ1-2, with D perhaps matching TRBD1 (6 bases). CDR1 is GTSNPN, CDR2 SVGIG, per germline (reference sequence). V shed 5 bases and J shed 5 bases, with 18 bases lying between them. The CDR3 extends over 14 amino acids. The CDR3 loop reads CAWQTPGHWYGYTF. CDR3 nucleotides: TGTGCCTGGCAAACACCGGGACACTGGTATGGCTACACCTTC.

The J gene is TRBJ1-4, the V gene TRBV15; perhaps TRBD1 as D (5 bases). V lost 1 base to trimming and J lost 8 bases, with 14 bases between them. The CDR3 is made up of 15 amino acids. Germline V CDR1 and CDR2: LNHNV, YYDKDF (reference sequence). The CDR3 DNA reads TGTGCCACCAGCAGAGTGGGGCGTTTGGACGAAAAACTGTTTTTT. Protein product: CATSRVGRLDEKLFF.

J is TRBJ2-7 and V is TRBV9; tentatively, D is TRBD1 (6 bases). V gave up 4 bases and J gave up 3 bases, with 14 bases separating them. This CDR3 is 14 amino acids long. Germline lookup yields CDR1 SGDLS and CDR2 YYNGEE. The CDR3 here is CASSPQGTIYEQYF. Here the CDR3 DNA reads TGTGCCAGCAGCCCCCAGGGGACAATCTACGAGCAGTACTTC.

The chain recombines TRBV6-5 with TRBJ2-2, with no clear D. The CDR3 runs to 14 residues. Trimming stripped 0 bases from V and 8 bases from J, with 10 bases between. Germline V gene sequence: CDR1 MNHEY, CDR2 SVGAGI. This chain's CDR3 is CASSYSIRLGELFF. As DNA, the CDR3 is TGTGCCAGCAGTTACTCGATTCGGTTGGGGGAGCTGTTTTTT.

The chain couples TRBV4-2 to TRBJ1-2; a possible D gene is TRBD1 (5 bases). The CDR3 consists of 14 residues. V lost 0 bases and J 2 bases, leaving 7 bases between the germline ends. Germline V gene lookup returns CDR1 LGHNA and CDR2 YNFKEQ. CDR3 nucleotides: TGTGCCAGCAGCCAAGATGACAGAAACTATGGCTACACCTTC. This sequence encodes CASSQDDRNYGYTF.